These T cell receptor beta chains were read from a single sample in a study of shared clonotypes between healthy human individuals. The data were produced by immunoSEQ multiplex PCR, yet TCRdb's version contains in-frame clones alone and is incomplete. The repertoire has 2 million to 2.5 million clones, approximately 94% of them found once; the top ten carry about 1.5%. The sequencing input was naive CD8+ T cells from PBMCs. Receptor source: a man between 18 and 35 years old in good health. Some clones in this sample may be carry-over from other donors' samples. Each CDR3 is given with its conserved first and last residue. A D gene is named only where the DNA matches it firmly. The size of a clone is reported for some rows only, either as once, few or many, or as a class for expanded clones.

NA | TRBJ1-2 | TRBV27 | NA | TGTGCCAGCAGTTTCGCCACAGGGAGAGGCTACACCTTC | CASSFATGRGYTF
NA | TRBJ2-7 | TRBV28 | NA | TGTGCCAGCAGTTCCTGGACAGTATCACCCTTGACCTACGAGCAGTACTTC | CASSSWTVSPLTYEQYF
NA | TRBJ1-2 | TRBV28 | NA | TGTGCCAGCAAGCTCCCGTGGGCCTATGGCTACACCTTC | CASKLPWAYGYTF
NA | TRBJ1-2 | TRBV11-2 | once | TGTGCCAGCAGCTTTCTTCGGGGCGCGGATGGCTACACCTTC | CASSFLRGADGYTF
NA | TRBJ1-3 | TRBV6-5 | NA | TGTGCCAGCAGTTTCGGGGTAAAAGGAAACACCATATATTTT | CASSFGVKGNTIYF
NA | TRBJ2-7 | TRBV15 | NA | TGTGCCACCAGCAGAGATACAGGTTCCTACGAGCAGTACTTC | CATSRDTGSYEQYF
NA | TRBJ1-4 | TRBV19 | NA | TGTGCCAGTAGTATAGACGGCAGGGAGGATGAAAAACTGTTTTTT | CASSIDGREDEKLFF
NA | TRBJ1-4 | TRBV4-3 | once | TGCGCCAGCAGCCGAAGACCCCTTAATGAAAAACTGTTTTTT | CASSRRPLNEKLFF
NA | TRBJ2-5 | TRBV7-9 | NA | TGTGCCAGCAGCTTACCGACGGGAGAAGAGACCCAGTACTTC | CASSLPTGEETQYF
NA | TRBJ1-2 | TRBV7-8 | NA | TGTGCCAGCAGCTTAGAACTGGTGACCTATGGCTACACCTTC | CASSLELVTYGYTF
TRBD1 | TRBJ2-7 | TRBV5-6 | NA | TGTGCCAGCAGCGACGGTGGCAGGGGGAACTACGAGCAGTACTTC | CASSDGGRGNYEQYF
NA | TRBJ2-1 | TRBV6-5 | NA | TGTGCCAGCAGTTACTGGGAGAACAATGAGCAGTTCTTC | CASSYWENNEQFF
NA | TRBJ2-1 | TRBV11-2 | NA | TGTGCCAGCAGCTTAGATTGGGGTAACGAGTTCTTC | CASSLDWGNEFF
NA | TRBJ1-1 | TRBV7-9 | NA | TGTGCCAGCAGCTTAGTGCGGGATGGAGCTTTCTTT | CASSLVRDGAFF
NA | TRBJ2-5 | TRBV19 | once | TGTGCCAGTAACCAAAACAGGAATCAAGAGACCCAGTACTTC | CASNQNRNQETQYF
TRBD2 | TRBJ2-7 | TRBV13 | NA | TGTGCCAGCAGCTTAGGCGGCGGGAGTTTAGACGAGCAGTACTTC | CASSLGGGSLDEQYF
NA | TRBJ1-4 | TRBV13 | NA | TGTGCCAGCAGCCCCCGAGGGGACCAGGGACCCGAAAAACTGTTTTTT | CASSPRGDQGPEKLFF
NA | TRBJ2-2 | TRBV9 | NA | TGTGCCAGCAGCGCCAGCAGCCCCCCGGGGGCGAGGGGCACCGGGGAGCTGTTTTTT | CASSASSPPGARGTGELFF
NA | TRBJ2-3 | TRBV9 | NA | TGTGCCAGCAGCGGAGGGTGGCTGGGCACAGATACGCAGTATTTT | CASSGGWLGTDTQYF
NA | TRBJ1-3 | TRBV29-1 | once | TGCAGTGTGGCGGGGTACTCTGGAAACACCATATATTTT | CSVAGYSGNTIYF
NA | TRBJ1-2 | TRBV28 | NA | TGTGCCAGCACCCTGGGGGGGAGCTATGGCTACACCTTC | CASTLGGSYGYTF
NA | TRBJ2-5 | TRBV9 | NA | TGTGCCAGCAGCCCATTTCGGACACAGTACCAAGAGACCCAGTACTTC | CASSPFRTQYQETQYF
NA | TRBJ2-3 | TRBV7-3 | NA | TGTGCCAGCAGCTCAGTTATTTCAGATACGCAGTATTTT | CASSSVISDTQYF
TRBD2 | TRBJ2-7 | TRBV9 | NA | TGTGCCAGCAGCAAGAGCGGGACTCCCTACGAGCAGTACTTC | CASSKSGTPYEQYF
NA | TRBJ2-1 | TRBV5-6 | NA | TGTGCCAGCAGCCAGGGCGGGGACAATGAGCAGTTCTTC | CASSQGGDNEQFF
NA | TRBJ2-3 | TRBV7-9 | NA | TGTGCCAGCAGCTTAAAGAGGGAAGATACGCAGTATTTT | CASSLKREDTQYF
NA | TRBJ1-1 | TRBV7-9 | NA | TGTGCCAGCAGCGGATACCGGGACACAGCCGAAGCTTTCTTT | CASSGYRDTAEAFF
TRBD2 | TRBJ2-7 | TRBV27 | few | TGTGCCAGCAGTTTATTAGGCGGGAGGAGCTCCTACGAGCAGTACTTC | CASSLLGGRSSYEQYF
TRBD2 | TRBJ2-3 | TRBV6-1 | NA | TGTGCCAGCAGTGATCCGGGACGGTGGACTAGCGGAGGGGAGGATACGCAGTATTTT | CASSDPGRWTSGGEDTQYF
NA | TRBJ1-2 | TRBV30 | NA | TGTGCCTGTCCCCTCTCGGGTGGCTACACCTTC | CACPLSGGYTF
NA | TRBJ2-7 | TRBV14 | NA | TGTGCCAGCAGCGTGAGTGGAAGCTCCTACGAGCAGTACTTC | CASSVSGSSYEQYF
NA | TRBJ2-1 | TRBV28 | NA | TGTGCCAGCAGTTTGCTAGCAGGGGTTGCGCAGTTCTTC | CASSLLAGVAQFF
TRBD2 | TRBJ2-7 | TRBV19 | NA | TGTGCCAGTAGGGGGAGCGGGATAGACGAGCAGTACTTC | CASRGSGIDEQYF
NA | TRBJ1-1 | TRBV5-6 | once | TGTGCCAGCAGCTTGGCCATGGATGCGATGAACACTGAAGCTTTCTTT | CASSLAMDAMNTEAFF
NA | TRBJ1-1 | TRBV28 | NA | TGTGCCAGCAGTCCAACTTACACTGAAGCTTTCTTT | CASSPTYTEAFF
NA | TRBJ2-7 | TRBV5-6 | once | TGTGCCAGCAGCTTGACCGGGCGGCTTCACGAGCAGTACTTC | CASSLTGRLHEQYF
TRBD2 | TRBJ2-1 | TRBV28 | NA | TGTGCCAGCAGTTTAATGGCGGGAGGGCCGGGTGAGCAGTTCTTC | CASSLMAGGPGEQFF
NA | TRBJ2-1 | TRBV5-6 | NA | TGTGCCAGCAGCTTATTAGGCAATGAGCAGTTCTTC | CASSLLGNEQFF
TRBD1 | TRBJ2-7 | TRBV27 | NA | TGTGCCAGCAGTTTATCAGGGACAGGTTCCTACGAGCAGTACTTC | CASSLSGTGSYEQYF